The 18 T cell receptor beta chains reported below all come from one sample, sequenced in a study of blood T cell repertoires in COVID-19. Measured with immunoSEQ multiplex PCR; TCRdb has only the in-frame clones, and not every one. The sample carries about 190,000 clones, over 70% recorded once. Sequencing was performed on peripheral blood. The receptors were sampled from a man aged 60 to 75 with active or convalescent COVID-19.

The chain employs TRBV5-1 and TRBJ2-7; 12 positions agree with TRBD1. V shed 3 bases, J shed 5 bases, and the junction held 6 bases outside the gene matches. Germline CDR1 reads SGHRS; CDR2 reads YFSETQ. CDR3 length equals 15 residues. The DNA of the CDR3 is TGCGCCAGCAGCTCTCAGGGACAGGGGGCGGACGAGCAGTACTTC. It specifies CASSSQGQGADEQYF.

This clone was recorded once. CDR3 bases: TGTGCCACCAGCAGAGTGGGCAGGGCTGTATATGGCTACACCTTC. This codes for CATSRVGRAVYGYTF. The chain recombines TRBV15 with TRBJ1-2, with a weak D call TRBD1 (5 bases). CDR3 length equals 15 residues. The germline V gene encodes CDR1 LNHNV and CDR2 YYDKDF (reference sequence). V was clipped by 1 base and J by 5 bases, with 14 bases between them. The variable domain in full, with the rest retrieved from reference TRBV15 and TRBJ1-2, is DAMVIQNPRYQVTQFGKPVTLSCSQTLNHNVMYWYQQKSSQAPKLLFHYYDKDFNNEADTPDNFQSRRPNTSFCFLDIRSPGLGDTAMYLCATSRVGRAVYGYTFGSGTRLTVV.

The chain couples TRBV6-2 or TRBV6-3 to TRBJ1-1, with 7 nucleotides matching TRBD1. The J segment lost 4 bases and the V segment lost 5 bases, leaving 7 bases of the junction unmatched. Germline CDR1 MNHEY, CDR2 SVGEGT. This CDR3 has 14 residues. The CDR3 loop reads CASSGGGMGTEAFF. The CDR3 nucleotides read TGTGCCAGCAGTGGAGGGGGCATGGGCACTGAAGCTTTCTTT.

This clone was seen a handful of times. This chain uses TRBV27 with TRBJ2-3; 7 bases agree with TRBD1. Germline-derived CDR1 and CDR2 are MNHEY and SMNVEV (reference sequence). This CDR3 has 13 amino acids. V shed 8 bases, J shed 2 bases, and the junction held 4 bases outside the gene matches. The CDR3 sequence is CASWGTVTDTQYF. The CDR3 coding sequence is TGTGCCAGCTGGGGGACAGTCACAGATACGCAGTATTTT.

The chain recombines TRBV28 with TRBJ2-7, with 9 bases aligning to TRBD1. The germline V gene encodes CDR1 MDHEN and CDR2 SYDVKM. This CDR3 spans 15 amino acids. V trimming: 6 bases; J trimming: 1 base; junction bases outside the gene matches: 7. This CDR3 reads CASSPGQGWSYEQYF. CDR3 DNA sequence: TGTGCCAGCAGCCCGGGACAGGGCTGGTCCTACGAGCAGTACTTC. Complete variable domain (other parts from reference TRBV28 and TRBJ2-7): DVKVTQSSRYLVKRTGEKVFLECVQDMDHENMFWYRQDPGLGLRLIYFSYDVKMKEKGDIPEGYSVSREKKERFSLILESASTNQTSMYLCASSPGQGWSYEQYFGPGTRLTVT.

The chain employs TRBV3-1 (or the pseudogene TRBV3-2) and TRBJ2-1, with 9 nucleotides matching TRBD2. J lost 5 bases, V lost 1 base, and 3 bases had no gene match. The CDR3 runs to 15 residues. Germline V CDR1 and CDR2: LGHDT, YNNKEL (reference sequence). In nucleotides, the CDR3 is TGTGCCAGCAGCCAAGGGACTAGCGAAAACAATGAGCAGTTCTTC. Its protein is CASSQGTSENNEQFF.

J is TRBJ2-5 and V is TRBV6-2 or TRBV6-3; D gene uncertain. CDR3 length equals 13 residues. CDR1 is MNHEY and CDR2 is SVGEGT in the germline V gene. Trimming cost V 0 bases and J 7 bases, with 9 bases left between them. The CDR3 sequence is CASSYSTALTQYF. CDR3 coding DNA: TGTGCCAGCAGTTACTCGACTGCCCTGACCCAGTACTTC.

This clone was picked up many times. The chain employs TRBV6-5 and TRBJ2-7; TRBD1 aligns across 9 bases. This CDR3 has 15 residues. Germline lookup yields CDR1 MNHEY and CDR2 SVGAGI. V lost 5 bases, J lost 1 base, and 6 bases stayed unmatched. The CDR3 sequence: CASSITGTGSYEQYF. Here the CDR3 DNA reads TGTGCCAGCAGTATAACCGGGACAGGGTCCTACGAGCAGTACTTC.

The chain carries TRBV5-4 and TRBJ1-3; 8 positions agree with TRBD1. Germline CDR1 is SGHNT and CDR2 is YYREEE (reference sequence). The CDR3 length is 18 residues. Trimming cost V 5 bases and J 0 bases; bases outside gene matches: 13. In DNA, the CDR3 is TGTGCCAGCAGTCGTGGACAGGGCTCTTCACCCTCTGGAAACACCATATATTTT. Translating it yields CASSRGQGSSPSGNTIYF.

The chain recombines TRBV30 with TRBJ2-7; D may be TRBD1 (6 bases). CDR3 length: 12 amino acids. V shed 2 bases and J shed 3 bases, with 8 bases lying between them. Germline loops: CDR1 GTSNPN, CDR2 SVGIG (reference sequence). CDR3 residues: CAWSLGHYEQYF. The CDR3 DNA is TGTGCCTGGAGTCTGGGACACTACGAGCAGTACTTC.

The chain has TRBV2 and TRBJ2-2; D is ambiguous. The CDR3 runs to 13 residues. Germline V gene data show CDR1 as SNHLY and CDR2 as FYNNEI. V lost 2 bases to trimming and J lost 2 bases, with 3 bases between them. This CDR3 reads CASSEHNTGELFF. CDR3 coding DNA: TGTGCCAGCAGTGAACATAACACCGGGGAGCTGTTTTTT.

The J gene is TRBJ2-7, the V gene TRBV5-1, with TRBD1 identical over 9 bases. CDR3 length: 14 amino acids. CDR1 is SGHRS, CDR2 YFSETQ, per germline. With 2 bases clipped from V and 7 bases from J, the junction kept 7 bases outside the gene matches. The CDR3 sequence: CASSLILDRGEQYF. The CDR3 DNA is TGCGCCAGCAGCTTAATATTGGACAGGGGAGAGCAGTACTTC.

The V gene is TRBV7-2, the J gene TRBJ2-3; possibly TRBD2 for D (5 bases). This CDR3 has 17 amino acids. Between the trimmed V and J ends, which lost 2 bases and 4 bases, there was a span of 19 bases. The germline CDR1 and CDR2 sequences are SGHTA and FQGNSA. The CDR3 here is CASSLHRRTGSPDTQYF. In DNA, the CDR3 is TGTGCCAGCAGCTTACACCGCCGGACGGGGAGCCCAGATACGCAGTATTTT.

V is TRBV28 and J is TRBJ1-2; D is unclear. Trimming pared 8 bases from V and 3 bases from J, leaving 7 bases between. The V gene's germline CDR1 is MDHEN and CDR2 SYDVKM. This CDR3 spans 11 amino acids. DNA of the CDR3: TGTGCCAGCCGCGAGTACTATGGCTACACCTTC. Translation: CASREYYGYTF.

The rearrangement joins TRBV7-3 to TRBJ1-4, with 7 bases matching TRBD1. Germline V gene sequence: CDR1 SGHTA, CDR2 FQGTGA. Trimming at V came to 5 bases and at J to 0 bases, leaving 12 bases not matched to a gene. The CDR3 is 18 amino acids. CDR3 loop: CASSPVGRGAPTNEKLFF. As DNA, the CDR3 is TGTGCCAGCAGCCCCGTGGGCAGGGGGGCGCCAACTAATGAAAAACTGTTTTTT.

The J gene is TRBJ2-1, the V gene TRBV14; 7 positions agree with TRBD2. The germline V gene has CDR1 SGHDN and CDR2 FVKESK. CDR3 length: 14 amino acids. V trimming: 3 bases; J trimming: 4 bases; junction bases outside the gene matches: 3. CDR3 DNA: TGTGCCAGCAGCCAGAGCGGGGAATACAATGAGCAGTTCTTC. This encodes CASSQSGEYNEQFF. Supplemented by reference TRBV14 and TRBJ2-1, the full variable domain reads EAGVTQFPSHSVIEKGQTVTLRCDPISGHDNLYWYRRVMGKEIKFLLHFVKESKQDESGMPNNRFLAERTGGTYSTLKVQPAELEDSGVYFCASSQSGEYNEQFFGPGTRLTVL.

This chain connects TRBV19 to TRBJ2-1; 11 nucleotides line up with TRBD1. V trimming: 7 bases; J trimming: 6 bases; junction bases outside the gene matches: 5. The V gene's germline CDR1 is LNHDA and CDR2 SQIVND (reference sequence). The CDR3 spans 14 residues. In DNA form, the CDR3 reads TGTGCCAGTACCGGGACAGGGGGTACCAATGAGCAGTTCTTC. Translating it yields CASTGTGGTNEQFF.

V is TRBV19 and J is TRBJ2-5; 13 nucleotides line up with TRBD2. CDR1 LNHDA and CDR2 SQIVND come from the germline V gene (reference sequence). The CDR3 has 14 residues. Trimming removed 9 bases from V and 0 bases from J; junction bases left unmatched: 1. The CDR3 region has the DNA TGTGCCAGCGGGACTAGCGGGAACCAAGAGACCCAGTACTTC. Translation: CASGTSGNQETQYF.